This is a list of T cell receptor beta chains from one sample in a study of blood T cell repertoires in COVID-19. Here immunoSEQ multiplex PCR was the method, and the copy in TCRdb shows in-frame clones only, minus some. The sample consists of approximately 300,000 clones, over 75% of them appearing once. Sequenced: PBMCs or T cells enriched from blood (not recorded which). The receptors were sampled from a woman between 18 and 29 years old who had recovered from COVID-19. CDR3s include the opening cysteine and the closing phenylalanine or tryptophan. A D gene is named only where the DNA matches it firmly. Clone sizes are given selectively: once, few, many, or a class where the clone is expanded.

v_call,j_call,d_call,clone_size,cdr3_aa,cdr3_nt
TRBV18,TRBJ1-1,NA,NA,CASSPPAETEAFF,TGTGCCAGCTCACCACCGGCGGAGACTGAAGCTTTCTTT
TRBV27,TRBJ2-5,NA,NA,CASGKGDQETQYF,TGTGCCAGCGGGAAGGGGGACCAAGAGACCCAGTACTTC
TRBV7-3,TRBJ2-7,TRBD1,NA,CASSLQENGTGPYEQYF,TGTGCCAGCAGCCTGCAGGAGAACGGGACAGGGCCCTACGAGCAGTACTTC
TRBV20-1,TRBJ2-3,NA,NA,CSASDRSTDTQYF,TGCAGTGCTAGTGACAGGTCCACAGATACGCAGTATTTT
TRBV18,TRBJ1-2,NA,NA,CASSPEQESYYTF,TGTGCCAGCTCACCCGAACAGGAGTCCTACTACACCTTC
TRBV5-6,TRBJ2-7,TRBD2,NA,CASSPGLAGGFQYF,TGTGCCAGCAGCCCGGGACTAGCGGGAGGGTTCCAGTACTTC
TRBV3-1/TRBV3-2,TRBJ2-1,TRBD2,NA,CASSQVAGGVNEQFF,TGTGCCAGCAGCCAAGTGGCGGGGGGGGTCAATGAGCAGTTCTTC
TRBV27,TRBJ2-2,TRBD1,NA,CASRRGQGVSGELFF,TGTGCCAGCAGGAGGGGACAGGGGGTATCCGGGGAGCTGTTTTTT
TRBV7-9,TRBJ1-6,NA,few,CASSSDTYNSPLHF,TGTGCCAGCAGCTCTGACACCTATAATTCACCCCTCCACTTT
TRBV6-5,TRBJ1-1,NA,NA,CASSYGDTHMNTEAFF,TGTGCCAGCAGTTACGGGGACACTCACATGAACACTGAAGCTTTCTTT
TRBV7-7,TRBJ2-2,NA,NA,CASSLAGGSTGELFF,TGTGCCAGCAGCTTAGCCGGTGGTAGCACCGGGGAGCTGTTTTTT
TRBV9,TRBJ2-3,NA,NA,CASSVGVGGMPSTDTQYF,TGTGCCAGCAGCGTAGGTGTCGGGGGAATGCCTAGCACAGATACGCAGTATTTT
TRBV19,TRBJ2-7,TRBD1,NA,CASSWGQTYEQYF,TGTGCCAGTAGTTGGGGACAGACCTACGAGCAGTACTTC
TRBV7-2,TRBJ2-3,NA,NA,CASSLYVSGEVLNTQYF,TGTGCCAGCAGCTTATATGTGTCGGGGGAAGTCCTAAATACGCAGTATTTT
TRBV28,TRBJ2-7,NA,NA,CASRARREQYF,TGTGCCAGCAGAGCGAGGCGCGAGCAGTACTTC
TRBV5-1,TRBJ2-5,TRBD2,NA,CASSLANRGSGRAITQETQYF,TGCGCCAGCAGCTTGGCAAACCGGGGGAGCGGGAGGGCCATCACGCAAGAGACCCAGTACTTC